This TCR beta chain was recovered during a study of blood T cell repertoires in COVID-19. Study-level background: Specimens from acute and convalescent COVID-19 originated in the United States, Italy and Spain.

Seattle's cohort entered during active infection and was followed longitudinally. The authors' processing: The assay estimated nucleated cells by amplifying reference gene primers. The table came from immunoSEQ multiplex PCR; TCRdb's copy has only in-frame clones and leaves some out. V and J calls and clone size are copied from that table; D and trimming were computed from the DNA. The sample comprises some 65,000 clones, roughly 88% of which are singletons, and around 0.47% rests with the top ten. This CDR3 is 15 amino acids long. The V end was cut by 1 base, the J end by 1 base, with 14 bases between. CDR1 SQVTM and CDR2 ANQGSEA come from the germline V gene.

Sample: peripheral blood. The rearrangement links TRBV29-1 to TRBJ2-7; D unclear. The origin of this receptor is a man aged 50-59 years with COVID-19, enrolled during active disease. The CDR3 sequence: CSVEGLEPLSYEQYF. In DNA form, the CDR3 reads TGCAGCGTTGAAGGGTTAGAACCTTTGTCCTACGAGCAGTACTTC.